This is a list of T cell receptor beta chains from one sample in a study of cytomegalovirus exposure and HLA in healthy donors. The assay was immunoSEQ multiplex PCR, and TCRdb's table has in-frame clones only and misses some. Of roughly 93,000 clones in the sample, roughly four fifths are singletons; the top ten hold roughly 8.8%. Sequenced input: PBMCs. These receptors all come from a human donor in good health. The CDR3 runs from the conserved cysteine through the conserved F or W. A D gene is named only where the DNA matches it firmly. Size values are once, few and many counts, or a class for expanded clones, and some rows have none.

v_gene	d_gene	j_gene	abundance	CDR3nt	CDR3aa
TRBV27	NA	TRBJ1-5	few	TGTGCCAGCAGATCCATGGGGCGGTATCAGCCCCAGCATTTT	CASRSMGRYQPQHF
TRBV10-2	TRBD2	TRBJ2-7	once	TGCGCCAGCAGTAAGAAAGGGGAGGGGAACGAGCAGTACTTC	CASSKKGEGNEQYF
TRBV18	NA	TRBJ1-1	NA	TGTGCCAGCTCCCCGTTCACAGAGAACACTGAAGCTTTCTTT	CASSPFTENTEAFF
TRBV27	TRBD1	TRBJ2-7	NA	TGTGCCAGCAGTCCCCTGGACAGGGGGCGGGACGAGCAGTACTTC	CASSPLDRGRDEQYF
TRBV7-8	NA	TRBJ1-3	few	TGTGCCAGCAGCGGGGGACAAGTGGGAAACACCATATATTTT	CASSGGQVGNTIYF
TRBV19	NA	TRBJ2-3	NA	TGTGCCAGTAGTTGGGCCAGCACAGATACGCAGTATTTT	CASSWASTDTQYF
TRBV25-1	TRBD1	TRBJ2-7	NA	TGTGCCAGCAGCGGGGACAGTACGAGCTCCTACGAGCAGTACTTC	CASSGDSTSSYEQYF
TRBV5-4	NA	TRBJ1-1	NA	TGTGCCAGCAGCGGTTCGGGCCGGGGGAACACTGAAGCTTTCTTT	CASSGSGRGNTEAFF
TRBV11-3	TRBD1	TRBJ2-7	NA	TGTGCCAGCAGCTTAGCAGGACAGGGCGACGAGCAGTACTTC	CASSLAGQGDEQYF
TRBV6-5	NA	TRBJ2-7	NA	TGTGCCAGCTTTCAACTCTACGAGCAGTACTTC	CASFQLYEQYF
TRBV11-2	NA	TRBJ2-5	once	TGTGCCAGCAGCTTAAGGTGGGAGGTGGGTACGGAGACCCAGTACTTC	CASSLRWEVGTETQYF
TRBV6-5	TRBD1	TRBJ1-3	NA	TGTGCCAGCAGATGGACAGGGACCTCTGGAAACACCATATATTTT	CASRWTGTSGNTIYF
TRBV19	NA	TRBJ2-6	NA	TGTGCCAGTAGTATTCCCTGGAAAGGGGCTGGGGCCAACGTCCTGACTTTC	CASSIPWKGAGANVLTF
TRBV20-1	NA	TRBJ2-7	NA	TGCAGTGCTAGCCGCCCCTACGAGCAGTACTTC	CSASRPYEQYF
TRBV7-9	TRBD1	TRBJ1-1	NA	TGTGCCAGCAGCTTAGCGCTGGGACAGGGGATCACTGAAGCTTTCTTT	CASSLALGQGITEAFF
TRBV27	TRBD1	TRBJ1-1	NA	TGTGCCAGCAGTTCCCGGACAGGGTATGCTGAAGCTTTCTTT	CASSSRTGYAEAFF
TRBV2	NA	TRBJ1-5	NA	TGTGCCAGCAGCGCAGACAGCCCAATTCAGCCCCAGCATTTT	CASSADSPIQPQHF
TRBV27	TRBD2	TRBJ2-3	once	TGTGCCAGCAGTTCTGGGGGACTAGCGGGGAGGAGCACAGATACGCAGTATTTT	CASSSGGLAGRSTDTQYF
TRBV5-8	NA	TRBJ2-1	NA	TGTGCCAGCAGCTTGGACTTAATTGAGCAGTTCTTC	CASSLDLIEQFF
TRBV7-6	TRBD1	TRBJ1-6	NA	TGTGCCAGCAGTCCCGGACAGGGGGCTAATTCACCCCTCCACTTT	CASSPGQGANSPLHF
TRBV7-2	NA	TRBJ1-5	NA	TGTGCCAGCAGCCCAAACCGGGTGGAATGGCCCCAGCATTTT	CASSPNRVEWPQHF
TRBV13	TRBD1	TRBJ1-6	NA	TGTGCCAGCAGGTCGGACAGGGGAAAATCACCCCTCCACTTT	CASRSDRGKSPLHF
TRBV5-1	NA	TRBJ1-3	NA	TGCGCCAGCAGCTGGGACACTGGAAACACCATATATTTT	CASSWDTGNTIYF
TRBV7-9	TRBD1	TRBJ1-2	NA	TGTGCCAGCACCGGGGGACAGGGAAGGAGTACGGGCTACACCTTC	CASTGGQGRSTGYTF
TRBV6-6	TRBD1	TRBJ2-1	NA	TGTGCCAGCAGCTTGGTAACCGGGACAGTGGTCTTCGGGCAGTTCTTC	CASSLVTGTVVFGQFF
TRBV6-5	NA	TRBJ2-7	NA	TGTGCCAGCAGTCGGCCAAACCGGGACACCCACGAGCAGTACTTC	CASSRPNRDTHEQYF
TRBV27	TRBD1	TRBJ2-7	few	TGTGCCAGTGGGGGACAGGGGTGTTTTAAGTACTTC	CASGGQGCFKYF
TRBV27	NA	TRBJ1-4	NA	TGTGCCAGCAGTCACCGGGTAGATAATGAAAAACTGTTTTTT	CASSHRVDNEKLFF
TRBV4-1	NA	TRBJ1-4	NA	TGCGCCAGCAGCCGACCCCCGGCGGGGAATGAAAAACTGTTTTTT	CASSRPPAGNEKLFF
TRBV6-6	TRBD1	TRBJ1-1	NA	TGTGCCAGCAGTTCCTCAGGGGGAGGGACTGAAGCTTTCTTT	CASSSSGGGTEAFF
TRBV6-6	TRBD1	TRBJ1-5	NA	TGTGCCAGCACCCAGGGACAGGGGAACAATCAGCCCCAGCATTTT	CASTQGQGNNQPQHF
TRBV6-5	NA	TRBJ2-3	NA	TGTGCCAGCAGTTACATTGGCGGTACCCGTGCAGATACGCAGTATTTT	CASSYIGGTRADTQYF
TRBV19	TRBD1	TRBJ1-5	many	TGTGCCAGTACCACCCGAGGCAGGGGGTATAGCAATCAGCCCCAGCATTTT	CASTTRGRGYSNQPQHF
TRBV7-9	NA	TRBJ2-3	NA	TGTGCCAGCACCCCGTTTCAACTTTCAGGGAACACAGATACGCAGTATTTT	CASTPFQLSGNTDTQYF
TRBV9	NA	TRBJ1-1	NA	TGTGCCAGCAGCGTAGAAGGGTATGTGACAGAAGATGGCACTGAAGCTTTCTTT	CASSVEGYVTEDGTEAFF
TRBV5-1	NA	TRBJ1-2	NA	TGCGCCAGCAGCCCCGCTAAGTATGGCTACACCTTC	CASSPAKYGYTF
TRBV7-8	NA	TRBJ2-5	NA	TGTGCCAGCAGACCGGGGTCGGGAATGCTGTTTGAGACCCAGTACTTC	CASRPGSGMLFETQYF